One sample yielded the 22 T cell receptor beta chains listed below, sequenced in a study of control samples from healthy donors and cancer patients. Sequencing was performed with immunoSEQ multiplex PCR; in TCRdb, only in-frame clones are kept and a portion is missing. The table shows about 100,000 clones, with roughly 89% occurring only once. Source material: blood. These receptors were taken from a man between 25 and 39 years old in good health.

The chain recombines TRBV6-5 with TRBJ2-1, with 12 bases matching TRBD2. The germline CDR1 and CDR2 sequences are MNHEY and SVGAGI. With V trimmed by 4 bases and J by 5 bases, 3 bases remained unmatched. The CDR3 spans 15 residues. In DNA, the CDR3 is TGTGCCAGCAGTTCCGGACTAGCGGGACACAATGAGCAGTTCTTC. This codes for CASSSGLAGHNEQFF.

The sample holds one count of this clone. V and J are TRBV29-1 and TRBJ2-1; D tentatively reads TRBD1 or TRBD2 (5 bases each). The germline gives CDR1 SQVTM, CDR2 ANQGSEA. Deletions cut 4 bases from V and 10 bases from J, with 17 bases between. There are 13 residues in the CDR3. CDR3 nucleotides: TGCAGCGTTGTGCGAGGGGCCCTCCGGGAGCAGTTCTTC. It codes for CSVVRGALREQFF.

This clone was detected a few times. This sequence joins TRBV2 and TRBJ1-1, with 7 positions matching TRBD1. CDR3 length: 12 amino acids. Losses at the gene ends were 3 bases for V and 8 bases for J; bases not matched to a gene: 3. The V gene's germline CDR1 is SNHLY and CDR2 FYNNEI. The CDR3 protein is CASSDKGQEAFF. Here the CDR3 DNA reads TGTGCCAGCAGTGATAAGGGACAGGAAGCTTTCTTT.

In DNA form, the CDR3 reads TGTGCCAGCAGTGACAGGGGCGCGGGAAACACCATATATTTT. Its protein is CASSDRGAGNTIYF. The chain joins TRBV2 to TRBJ1-3; weak D call: TRBD1 (6 bases). The length of the CDR3 is 14 residues. The V end lost 3 bases, the J end lost 4 bases, and 10 bases lay between the germline ends. CDR1 SNHLY and CDR2 FYNNEI come from the germline V gene.

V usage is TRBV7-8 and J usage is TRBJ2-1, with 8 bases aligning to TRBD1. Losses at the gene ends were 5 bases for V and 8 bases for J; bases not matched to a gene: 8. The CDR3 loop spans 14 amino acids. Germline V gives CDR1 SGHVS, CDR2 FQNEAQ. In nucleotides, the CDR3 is TGTGCCAGCAGCCGGACAGGGAATTCCGATGAGCAGTTCTTC. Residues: CASSRTGNSDEQFF.

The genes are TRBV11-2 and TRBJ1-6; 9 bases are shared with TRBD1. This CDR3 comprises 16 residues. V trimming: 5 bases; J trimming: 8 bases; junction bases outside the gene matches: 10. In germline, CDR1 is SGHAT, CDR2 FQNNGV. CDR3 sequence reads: CASSPYRGQDYSPLHF. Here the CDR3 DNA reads TGTGCCAGCAGCCCCTACAGGGGGCAAGATTATTCACCCCTCCACTTT.

CDR3 nucleotides: TGTGCCATCAGTTCTCCCGGGTCCCAGGATGAAAAACTGTTTTTT. It yields the protein CAISSPGSQDEKLFF. The chain employs TRBV10-3 and TRBJ1-4; D is undetermined. V lost 5 bases and J 6 bases, leaving 16 bases between the germline ends. Germline V gives CDR1 ENHRY, CDR2 SYGVKD. The CDR3 has 15 residues.

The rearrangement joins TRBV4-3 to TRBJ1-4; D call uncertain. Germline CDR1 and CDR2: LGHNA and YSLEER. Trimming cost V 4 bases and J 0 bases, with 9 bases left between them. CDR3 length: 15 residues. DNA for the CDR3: TGCGCCAGCAGCCGATCAGTTGCAACTAATGAAAAACTGTTTTTT. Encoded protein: CASSRSVATNEKLFF.

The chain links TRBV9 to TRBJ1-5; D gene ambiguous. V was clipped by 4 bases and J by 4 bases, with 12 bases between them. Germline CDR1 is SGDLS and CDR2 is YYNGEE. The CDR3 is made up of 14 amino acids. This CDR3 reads CASSRVGSNQPQHF. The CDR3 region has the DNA TGTGCCAGCAGCCGGGTGGGGAGTAATCAGCCCCAGCATTTT.

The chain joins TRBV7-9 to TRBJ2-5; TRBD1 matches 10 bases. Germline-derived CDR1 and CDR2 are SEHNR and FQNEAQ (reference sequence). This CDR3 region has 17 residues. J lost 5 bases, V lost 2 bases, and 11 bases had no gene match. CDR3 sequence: CASSLSRGTGVSETQYF. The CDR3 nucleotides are TGTGCCAGCAGCTTAAGTCGCGGGACAGGGGTTAGCGAGACCCAGTACTTC.

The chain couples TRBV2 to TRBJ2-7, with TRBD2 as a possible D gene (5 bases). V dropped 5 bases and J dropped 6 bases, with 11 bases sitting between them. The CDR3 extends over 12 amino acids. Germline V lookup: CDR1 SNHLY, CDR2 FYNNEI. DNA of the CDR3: TGTGCCAGCAGTCCGACGGGGATCGAGCAGTACGTC. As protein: CASSPTGIEQYV.

DNA of the CDR3: TGTGCCAGCAGCTTCGTGGGGAGGGGGGTTGCAGATACGCAGTATTTT. It codes for CASSFVGRGVADTQYF. This rearrangement joins TRBV5-6 to TRBJ2-3, with TRBD2 as a possible D gene (7 bases). The CDR3 is 16 residues long. Deletions cut 2 bases from V and 4 bases from J, with 17 bases between. In germline, CDR1 is SGHDT, CDR2 YYEEEE.

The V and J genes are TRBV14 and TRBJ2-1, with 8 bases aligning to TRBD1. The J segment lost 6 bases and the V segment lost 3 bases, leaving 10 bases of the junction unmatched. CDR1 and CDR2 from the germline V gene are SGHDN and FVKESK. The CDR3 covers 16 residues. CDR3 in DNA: TGTGCCAGCAGCCATGGAGGACAGGGACTCGTCAATGAGCAGTTCTTC. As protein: CASSHGGQGLVNEQFF.

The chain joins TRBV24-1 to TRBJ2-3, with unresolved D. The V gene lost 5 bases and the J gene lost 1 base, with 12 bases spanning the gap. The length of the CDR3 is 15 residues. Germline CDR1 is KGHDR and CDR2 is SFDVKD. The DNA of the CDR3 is TGTGCCACCAGTGCGGCGACTGCGGGCACAGATACGCAGTATTTT. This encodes CATSAATAGTDTQYF.

CDR3 protein: CASSQVVGLGTQYF. The CDR3 DNA sequence: TGCGCCAGCAGCCAAGTGGTCGGCTTAGGTACGCAGTATTTT. The V and J genes are TRBV4-1 and TRBJ2-3; D gene unclear. V was cut by 1 base and J by 8 bases, with 13 bases left in between. Germline assignment: CDR1 MGHRA and CDR2 YSYEKL. This CDR3 spans 14 amino acids.

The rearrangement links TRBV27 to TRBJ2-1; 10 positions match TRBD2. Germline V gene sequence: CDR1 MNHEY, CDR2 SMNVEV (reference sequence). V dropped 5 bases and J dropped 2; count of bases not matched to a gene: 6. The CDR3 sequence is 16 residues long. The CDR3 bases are TGTGCCAGCAGTCCCGCAGCGGGAGGGCCCTACAATGAGCAGTTCTTC. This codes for CASSPAAGGPYNEQFF.

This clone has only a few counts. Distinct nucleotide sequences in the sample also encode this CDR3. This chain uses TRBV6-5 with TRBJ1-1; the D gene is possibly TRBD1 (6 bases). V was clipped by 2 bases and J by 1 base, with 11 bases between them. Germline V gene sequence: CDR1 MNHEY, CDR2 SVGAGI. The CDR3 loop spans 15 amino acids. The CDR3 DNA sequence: TGTGCCAGCAGTTACCTGGGGGGCGCGAACACTGAAGCTTTCTTT. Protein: CASSYLGGANTEAFF.

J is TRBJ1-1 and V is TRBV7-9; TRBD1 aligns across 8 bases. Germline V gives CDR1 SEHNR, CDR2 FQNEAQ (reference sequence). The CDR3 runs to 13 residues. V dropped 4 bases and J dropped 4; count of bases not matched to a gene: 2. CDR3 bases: TGTGCCAGCAGCTCAGGGGGCGGCACTGAAGCTTTCTTT. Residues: CASSSGGGTEAFF.

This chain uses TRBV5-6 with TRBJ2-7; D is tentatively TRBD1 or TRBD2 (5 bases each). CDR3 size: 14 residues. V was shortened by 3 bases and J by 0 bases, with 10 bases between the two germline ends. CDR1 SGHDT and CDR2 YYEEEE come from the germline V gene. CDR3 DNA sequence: TGTGCCAGCAGCTATACCGGGACCTCCTACGAGCAGTACGTC. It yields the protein CASSYTGTSYEQYV.

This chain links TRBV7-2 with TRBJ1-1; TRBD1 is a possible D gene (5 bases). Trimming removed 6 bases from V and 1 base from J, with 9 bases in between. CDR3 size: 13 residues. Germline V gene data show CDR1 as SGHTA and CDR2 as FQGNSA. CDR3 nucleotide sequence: TGTGCCAGCAGGCAACAGGCGAACACTGAAGCTTTCTTT. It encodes CASRQQANTEAFF.

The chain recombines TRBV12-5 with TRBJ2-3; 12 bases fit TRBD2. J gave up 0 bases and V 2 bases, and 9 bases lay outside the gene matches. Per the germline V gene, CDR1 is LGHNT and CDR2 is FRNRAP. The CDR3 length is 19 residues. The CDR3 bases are TGTGCTAGTGGTTTGCCCCCTAGCGGGGGGGGACCTAGCACAGATACGCAGTATTTT. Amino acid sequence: CASGLPPSGGGPSTDTQYF.

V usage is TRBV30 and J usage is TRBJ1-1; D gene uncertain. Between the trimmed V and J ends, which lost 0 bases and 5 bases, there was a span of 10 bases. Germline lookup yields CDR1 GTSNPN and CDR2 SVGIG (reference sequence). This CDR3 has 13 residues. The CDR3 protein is CAWSVLRETEAFF. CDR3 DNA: TGTGCCTGGAGTGTACTACGGGAAACTGAAGCTTTCTTT. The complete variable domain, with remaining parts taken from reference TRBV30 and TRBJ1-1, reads SQTIHQWPATLVQPVGSPLSLECTVEGTSNPNLYWYRQAAGRGLQLLFYSVGIGQISSEVPQNLSASRPQDRQFILSSKKLLLSDSGFYLCAWSVLRETEAFFGQGTRLTVV.